A single sample gave rise to the 24 T cell receptor beta chains below, sequenced in a study of T cell repertoires and HLA-DP antigens. HeLa cells expressing allogeneic DPB1 restimulated the approximately 15-day-expanded CD4+ cells for 24 h. Stimulation used HeLa cells expressing transduced HLA-DPA1/DPB1, HLA-DM, invariant chain and CD80. Using immunoSEQ multiplex PCR, the repertoire was profiled, and TCRdb retains in-frame clones only, with some absent. The sample holds about 2,500 clones, over 55% seen once. Source material: CD137- CD4+ T cells from cultured PBMCs. These receptors all come from a man in his sixties in good health and CMV-seronegative.

This clone has only a few counts. The CDR3 nucleotides read TGTGCCAGCAGCACAAGAACCAGGACGGAGTATTTT. Its translation: CASSTRTRTEYF. The V gene is TRBV7-2, the J gene TRBJ2-3; D gene unclear. This CDR3 is built from 12 residues. Germline lookup yields CDR1 SGHTA and CDR2 FQGNSA. V lost 5 bases and J lost 13, with 16 bases in between.

The chain recombines TRBV5-8 with TRBJ1-3, with a tentative D call TRBD1 (5 bases). The V gene lost 3 bases and the J gene lost 0 bases, with 7 bases spanning the gap. The CDR3 covers 14 residues. Germline CDR1 is SGHTS and CDR2 is YDEGEE. CDR3: CASSWGSSGNTIYF. CDR3 in DNA: TGTGCCAGCAGCTGGGGGAGCTCTGGAAACACCATATATTTT.

The V call is TRBV7-8, the J call TRBJ2-5; possibly TRBD2 for D (6 bases). CDR1 SGHVS and CDR2 FQNEAQ come from the germline V gene. The length of the CDR3 is 15 residues. V lost 5 bases to trimming and J lost 5 bases, with 18 bases between them. The CDR3 sequence is CASSLRGQAGETQYF. Here the CDR3 DNA reads TGTGCCAGCAGCCTAAGGGGTCAGGCGGGGGAGACCCAGTACTTC.

This clone was observed a handful of times. The genes are TRBV5-6 and TRBJ1-2; no reliable D call. Looked up from germline, CDR1 is SGHDT and CDR2 is YYEEEE. V was pared by 1 base and J by 8 bases, with 12 bases between. The CDR3 totals 13 residues. The DNA for the CDR3 is TGTGCCAGCAGCTTGTGGGGAGGAGGAGGCTACACCTTC. It is translated as CASSLWGGGGYTF.

This chain links TRBV4-3 with TRBJ2-7; 10 bases agree with TRBD1. Germline assignment: CDR1 LGHNA and CDR2 YSLEER. The CDR3 loop spans 16 amino acids. V lost 0 bases, J lost 7 bases, and 9 bases stayed unmatched. The CDR3 spells CASSQDPRQGAGEQYF. As DNA, the CDR3 is TGCGCCAGCAGCCAAGATCCAAGACAGGGGGCAGGAGAGCAGTACTTC.

The V call is TRBV4-3, the J call TRBJ1-4; TRBD1 might be the D (5 bases). Per germline, CDR1 LGHNA and CDR2 YSLEER. Trimming shortened V by 2 bases and J by 5 bases, and 18 bases separated the two germline ends. The CDR3 spans 17 residues. The DNA for the CDR3 is TGCGCCAGCAGCCAAACAAACCAGGGTTGGGCAAATGAAAAACTGTTTTTT. This translates into CASSQTNQGWANEKLFF.

Only one count was recorded for this clone. The V gene is TRBV7-2, the J gene TRBJ2-1; 8 bases agree with TRBD1. CDR3 length: 16 amino acids. The germline V gene encodes CDR1 SGHTA and CDR2 FQGNSA. V trimming: 5 bases; J trimming: 9 bases; junction bases outside the gene matches: 15. The CDR3 protein is CASSLHWASQGAEQFF. CDR3 bases: TGTGCCAGCAGCCTCCATTGGGCTAGCCAGGGGGCTGAGCAGTTCTTC.

V and J are TRBV30 and TRBJ2-1, with a tentative D call TRBD2 (5 bases). Germline V gene lookup returns CDR1 GTSNPN and CDR2 SVGIG (reference sequence). The CDR3 extends over 15 amino acids. Trimming shortened V by 3 bases and J by 0 bases, and 12 bases separated the two germline ends. The CDR3, as DNA: TGTGCCTGGAGGCGCCCGAGCGGCTCCTACAATGAGCAGTTCTTC. Translation gives CAWRRPSGSYNEQFF.

This sequence joins TRBV6-4 and TRBJ1-5; TRBD1 is a possible D gene (5 bases). Looked up from germline, CDR1 is MRHNA and CDR2 is SNTAGT. V dropped 3 bases and J dropped 0 bases, with 9 bases sitting between them. The CDR3 covers 15 residues. CDR3 in DNA: TGTGCCAGCAGTGAATGGGGGGATAGCAATCAGCCCCAGCATTTT. Protein sequence: CASSEWGDSNQPQHF.

The chain has TRBV4-1 and TRBJ1-5; D is undetermined. Looked up from germline, CDR1 is MGHRA and CDR2 is YSYEKL. The CDR3 runs 17 residues. The V and J ends lost 0 bases and 2 bases respectively, with 14 bases between them. CDR3 loop: CASSQDWGYVGNQPQHF. DNA of the CDR3: TGCGCCAGCAGCCAAGATTGGGGATACGTGGGCAATCAGCCCCAGCATTTT.

The chain is built from TRBV6-6 and TRBJ2-3; a possible D gene is TRBD2 (5 bases). CDR1 is MNHNY and CDR2 is SVGAGI in the germline V gene (reference sequence). Trimming took off 2 bases at V and 2 bases at J, with 8 bases between the two ends. The CDR3 has 14 amino acids. The CDR3 loop is CASSYPGVTDTQYF. CDR3 in DNA: TGTGCCAGCAGTTACCCCGGGGTCACAGATACGCAGTATTTT.

This sequence joins TRBV4-1 and TRBJ1-5, with 9 positions matching TRBD1. J lost 1 base, V lost 3 bases, and 4 bases had no gene match. The CDR3 has 16 residues. CDR1 and CDR2 (germline): MGHRA, YSYEKL. This CDR3 reads CASSQPTGGSNQPQHF. The CDR3 DNA follows: TGCGCCAGCAGCCAGCCGACAGGGGGAAGCAATCAGCCCCAGCATTTT.

The chain has TRBV5-4 and TRBJ2-1; 7 bases line up with TRBD2. V was pared by 0 bases and J by 6 bases, with 6 bases of the junction left unmatched. The CDR3 is 15 residues long. Germline lookup yields CDR1 SGHNT and CDR2 YYREEE (reference sequence). In DNA, the CDR3 is TGTGCCAGCAGCTTGGGGCGGGGGAAGGCCAATGAGCAGTTCTTC. Translated: CASSLGRGKANEQFF.

V usage is TRBV9 and J usage is TRBJ1-2; D not resolved. Trimming left V 0 bases short and J 1 base short, with 16 bases between. The CDR3 consists of 17 residues. The germline CDR1 and CDR2 sequences are SGDLS and YYNGEE. The CDR3 region has the DNA TGTGCCAGCAGCGTAGCCGACGATCCAGAGTTTAACTATGGCTACACCTTC. It specifies CASSVADDPEFNYGYTF.

This clone occurred a few times. V gene TRBV7-7 combines with J gene TRBJ2-7; 8 bases map to TRBD2. Germline-derived CDR1 and CDR2 are SSHAT and FNYEAQ (reference sequence). The CDR3 sequence is 17 residues long. With V trimmed by 5 bases and J by 4 bases, 16 bases remained unmatched. The CDR3 coding sequence is TGTGCCAGCAGCCCGACGCCAGCGGGGGCCCTCGGATACGAGCAGTACTTC. It codes for CASSPTPAGALGYEQYF.

This chain connects TRBV10-3 to TRBJ2-2, with D perhaps assigned TRBD1 or TRBD2 (5 bases each). CDR1 is ENHRY, CDR2 SYGVKD, per germline. V lost 2 bases to trimming and J lost 7 bases, with 14 bases between them. The CDR3 spans 15 residues. Written as DNA, the CDR3 is TGTGCCATCAGTGAGGGGGACCGCGGCGGCGGGGAGCTGTTTTTT. Encoded protein: CAISEGDRGGGELFF.

This chain joins TRBV27 and TRBJ1-2; weak D call: TRBD1 (6 bases). Trimming left V 4 bases short and J 10 bases short, with 19 bases between. Germline lookup yields CDR1 MNHEY and CDR2 SMNVEV (reference sequence). The CDR3 is made up of 14 amino acids. CDR3 loop: CASSSQGNQPDYTF. The CDR3 bases are TGTGCCAGCAGTTCCCAGGGGAATCAACCGGACTACACCTTC.

By share of the sample, this clone is hyperexpanded. The V and J genes are TRBV7-9 and TRBJ1-2; no firm D call. This CDR3 contains 12 residues. The V gene lost 1 base and the J gene lost 8 bases, with 8 bases spanning the gap. CDR1 is SEHNR and CDR2 is FQNEAQ in the germline V gene (reference sequence). The chain's CDR3 is CASSLEISGYTF. The CDR3 bases are TGTGCCAGCAGCTTAGAGATAAGCGGCTACACCTTC.

The sample holds a few counts of this clone. This sequence joins TRBV7-2 and TRBJ1-4; D is perhaps TRBD1 (6 bases). The CDR3 has 15 residues. CDR1 is SGHTA and CDR2 is FQGNSA in the germline V gene. Trimming left V 5 bases short and J 4 bases short, with 14 bases between. CDR3 amino acids: CASSRAADSNEKLFF. The DNA of the CDR3 is TGTGCCAGCAGCCGGGCTGCGGACAGTAATGAAAAACTGTTTTTT. The complete variable domain, with remaining parts taken from reference TRBV7-2 and TRBJ1-4, reads GAGVSQSPSNKVTEKGKDVELRCDPISGHTALYWYRQSLGQGLEFLIYFQGNSAPDKSGLPSDRFSAERTGGSVSTLTIQRTQQEDSAVYLCASSRAADSNEKLFFGSGTQLSVL.

This clone counts as medium-sized. This chain connects TRBV7-2 to TRBJ2-1; the D gene is possibly TRBD2 (6 bases). The CDR3 has 14 residues. The ends were cut back, 5 bases at V and 4 bases at J, with 12 bases in the middle. The germline gives CDR1 SGHTA, CDR2 FQGNSA. CDR3 loop: CASSPKAGYNEQFF. The CDR3 region has the DNA TGTGCCAGCAGCCCCAAAGCGGGTTACAATGAGCAGTTCTTC.

This rearrangement joins TRBV30 to TRBJ1-5; no reliable D call. The CDR3 extends over 12 amino acids. V gave up 2 bases and J gave up 0 bases, with 2 bases separating them. The V gene's germline CDR1 is GTSNPN and CDR2 SVGIG (reference sequence). CDR3 loop: CAWSRSNQPQHF. CDR3 sequence (DNA): TGTGCCTGGAGTCGTAGCAATCAGCCCCAGCATTTT.

This clone was seen a few times. The chain recombines TRBV11-2 with TRBJ2-5; D is undetermined. The CDR3 spans 13 residues. Per germline, CDR1 SGHAT and CDR2 FQNNGV. Trimming removed 1 base at V and 5 bases at J, with 8 bases between. The CDR3 region is CASSLVRQETQYF. CDR3 coding DNA: TGTGCCAGCAGCTTAGTTCGGCAGGAGACCCAGTACTTC.

This sequence joins TRBV14 and TRBJ2-5; D remains unclear. V was trimmed by 0 bases and J by 1 base, leaving 6 bases between them. CDR1 is SGHDN, CDR2 FVKESK, per germline. The CDR3 extends over 14 amino acids. The CDR3 region is CASSQDLSQETQYF. The CDR3, as DNA: TGTGCCAGCAGCCAAGATCTCAGCCAAGAGACCCAGTACTTC.

The genes are TRBV11-2 and TRBJ1-4; 7 bases line up with TRBD1. The germline CDR1 and CDR2 sequences are SGHAT and FQNNGV. V gave up 11 bases and J gave up 3 bases; unmatched junction bases: 6. There are 13 residues in the CDR3. The CDR3 DNA is TGTGCCGGATTGGGACAGCCTAATGAAAAACTGTTTTTT. This sequence encodes CAGLGQPNEKLFF.